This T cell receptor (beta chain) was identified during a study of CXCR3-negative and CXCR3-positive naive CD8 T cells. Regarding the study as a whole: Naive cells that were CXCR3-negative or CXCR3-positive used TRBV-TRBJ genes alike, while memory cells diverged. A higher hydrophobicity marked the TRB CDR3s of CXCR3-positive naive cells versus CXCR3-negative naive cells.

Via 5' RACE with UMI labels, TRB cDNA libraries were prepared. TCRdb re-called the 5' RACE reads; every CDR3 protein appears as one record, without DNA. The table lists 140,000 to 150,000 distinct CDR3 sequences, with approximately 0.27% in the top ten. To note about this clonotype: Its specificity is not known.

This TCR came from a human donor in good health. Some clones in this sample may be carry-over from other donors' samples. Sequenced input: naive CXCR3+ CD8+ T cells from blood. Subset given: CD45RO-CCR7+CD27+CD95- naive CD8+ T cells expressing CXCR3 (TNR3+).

CDR3 protein: CASRATGGIQYF. The chain joins TRBV7-3 to TRBJ2-4; as DNA is missing, the TRBD1 call by TCRdb cannot be tested. Germline V CDR1 and CDR2: SGHTA, FQGTGA. The CDR3 loop spans 12 amino acids.